Included here is one TCR beta chain sequence, with context. The table lists this clone with a count of one. What antigen it recognizes has not been identified. Base qualities are missing; no much larger clone stands one base away. The entry originates in a study of blood T cell repertoires in COVID-19 (TCRdb year 2020). In terms of the full investigation: Samples from collaborators originated in the United States, Italy and Spain and spanned both the acute and convalescent phases of COVID-19. The prospective study material was composed of cDNA or gDNA derived from T cells, B-cell-depleted T cells, or PBMCs. Subjects who had been exposed to COVID-19, were actively infected with it, or had recovered from it provided the deeply sampled blood TCRbeta repertoires that made up the dataset. The repertoires were released in a freely available public database intended as a resource for research on the immune response to SARS-CoV-2. Samples were obtained from the ongoing ImmuneRACE study (first 160 participants) and from about 1,300 subjects provided by 6 global collaborators. A de-identified subject ID, COVID-19 status, age in years and sex were almost always included in the sample metadata. HLA class I and class II types, where available, came from metadata supplied by the sample provider rather than from assay-based typing. Findings and caveats that apply to the study as a whole: The amount of clinical and demographic metadata varied by source and participant and was provided uncurated.

The immunoSEQ Assay, a bias-controlled multiplex PCR, was used to amplify TCRbeta CDR3 regions from genomic DNA. As for the original processing: The number of nucleated cells in each sample was estimated from the amplification of reference gene primers within the assay. To quantify the absolute abundance of each unique TCRbeta CDR3 rearrangement, sequence reads were collapsed and filtered. Productive Simpson clonality was computed per sample as the square root of Simpson's diversity index over productive rearrangements. Entries here come from immuneACCESS through TCRdb and include only in-frame sequences with V and J called. Some clones fail to appear in such tables; in the studies checked, an unresolved V gene covers under half of the shortfall, and the cause of the remainder is unknown. The V and J calls and clone size are taken from that table; D and trimming were inferred from the DNA. This sample holds tens of thousands of clones; roughly nine tenths were observed only once. Over 5% of the sample comes from the top ten.

One collaborating source in Seattle enrolled patients while the patients were actively infected and followed the patients over time throughout the course of disease. The collaborating institutions used their own protocols to collect whole blood in K2EDTA tubes. Collaborator samples were shipped for TCRbeta analysis as frozen whole blood, isolated PBMCs, or DNA extracted from either sample type. After removal of 2 bases from V and 2 bases from J, the junction retains 8 bases not matched to a gene. Via the germline V gene, CDR1 is SGHAT and CDR2 FQNNGV. Reading from cysteine to phenylalanine, the CDR3 counts 19 amino acids. Only CDR3 DNA remains: 57 bases, in frame from the first base.

Rearrangement joined TRBV11-2 to TRBJ2-5; a stretch of 16 junction bases matches TRBD2. The specimen was peripheral blood. The clonotype originates from a man in his 60s with COVID-19, enrolled during active disease. The nucleotide sequence is given as TGTGCCAGCAGCTTAAACACCGGGACTAGCGGGAGGGGGCAAGAGACCCAGTACTTC. The encoded protein is CASSLNTGTSGRGQETQYF.